This entry describes one TCR beta chain. The data stem from a study of blood T cell repertoires in COVID-19. Study background: Some COVID-19 samples were acute and others convalescent; all came from the United States, Italy and Spain.

The CDR3 extends over 13 amino acids. Germline CDR1 and CDR2: SGHDN and FVKESK. Losses at the gene ends were 2 bases for V and 9 bases for J; bases not matched to a gene: 3. Sequencing was performed with immunoSEQ multiplex PCR; in TCRdb, only in-frame clones are kept and a portion is missing. The repertoire includes around 94,000 clones, more than 85% of them detected once, and 3% sits in the top ten. This rearrangement joins TRBV14 to TRBJ2-1, with TRBD2 matching over 8 bases. This clonotype originated in a man over 45 with active or convalescent COVID-19. The material sequenced was peripheral blood. For the CDR3, the DNA is TGTGCCAGCAGCCAATTCCGGGAGGGTGAGCAGTTCTTC. Its protein product is CASSQFREGEQFF.